These T cell receptor beta chains were read from a single sample in a study of blood T cell repertoires in COVID-19. Generated by immunoSEQ multiplex PCR, the TCRdb table keeps only in-frame clones and is missing some. The sample shows about 360,000 clones, 85% to 90% of them seen only once. Sequencing used peripheral blood. Receptors were obtained from a human donor in a cohort sampled during active COVID-19. The CDR3 runs from the conserved cysteine through the conserved F or W. D genes are given only for firm matches. Size values are once, few and many counts, or a class for expanded clones, and some rows have none.

CDR3 protein: CASSFGQGPEKLFF; CDR3 DNA: TGCGCCAGCAGCTTCGGACAGGGACCTGAAAAACTGTTTTTT; D gene: TRBD1; clone size: few; J gene: TRBJ1-4; V gene: TRBV5-1
CDR3 protein: CACQENPYTDTQYF; CDR3 DNA: TGTGCCTGCCAGGAAAATCCTTACACAGATACGCAGTATTTT; D gene: .; clone size: .; J gene: TRBJ2-3; V gene: TRBV7-8
CDR3 protein: CASSLDAAEVNTEAFF; CDR3 DNA: TGCGCCAGCAGCTTGGATGCGGCAGAGGTGAACACTGAAGCTTTCTTT; D gene: .; clone size: few; J gene: TRBJ1-1; V gene: TRBV5-1
CDR3 protein: CASSQDVPREAQKQETQYF; CDR3 DNA: TGTGCCAGCAGCCAAGATGTTCCGCGGGAGGCCCAGAAACAAGAGACCCAGTACTTC; D gene: TRBD2; clone size: .; J gene: TRBJ2-5; V gene: TRBV4-2
CDR3 protein: CASRIGGGGADTQYF; CDR3 DNA: TGCGCCAGCAGAATAGGGGGAGGGGGTGCAGATACGCAGTATTTT; D gene: .; clone size: .; J gene: TRBJ2-3; V gene: TRBV10-2
CDR3 protein: CASSLGWGRASNQPQHF; CDR3 DNA: TGTGCCAGCAGCTTGGGATGGGGCAGGGCCAGCAATCAGCCCCAGCATTTT; D gene: .; clone size: .; J gene: TRBJ1-5; V gene: TRBV5-8
CDR3 protein: CASISTGYQETQYF; CDR3 DNA: TGTGCCAGCATCTCGACAGGGTACCAAGAGACCCAGTACTTC; D gene: TRBD1; clone size: .; J gene: TRBJ2-5; V gene: TRBV6-6
CDR3 protein: CASSQGGNEQFF; CDR3 DNA: TGTGCCAGCAGCCAGGGGGGCAATGAGCAGTTCTTC; D gene: .; clone size: once; J gene: TRBJ2-1; V gene: TRBV3-1/TRBV3-2
CDR3 protein: CASSFGQEGETQYF; CDR3 DNA: TGCGCCAGCAGCTTTGGACAGGAAGGGGAGACCCAGTACTTC; D gene: TRBD1; clone size: .; J gene: TRBJ2-5; V gene: TRBV5-1
CDR3 protein: CASSFNPGLAGGKTYEQYF; CDR3 DNA: TGTGCCAGCAGTTTTAACCCGGGACTAGCGGGGGGCAAGACCTACGAGCAGTACTTC; D gene: TRBD2; clone size: .; J gene: TRBJ2-7; V gene: TRBV28
CDR3 protein: CASSRTPPRATLWTQYF; CDR3 DNA: TGTGCCAGCAGCCGTACCCCGCCCAGGGCGACCTTGTGGACCCAGTACTTC; D gene: .; clone size: .; J gene: TRBJ2-5; V gene: TRBV7-9
CDR3 protein: CAWSAGTGGYQSGNTIYF; CDR3 DNA: TGTGCCTGGAGTGCCGGGACAGGGGGCTATCAATCTGGAAACACCATATATTTT; D gene: TRBD1; clone size: .; J gene: TRBJ1-3; V gene: TRBV30
CDR3 protein: CASSKRTAFNEKLFF; CDR3 DNA: TGTGCCAGCAGCAAAAGGACTGCGTTTAATGAAAAACTGTTTTTT; D gene: .; clone size: .; J gene: TRBJ1-4; V gene: TRBV2
CDR3 protein: CASSQTGVAYEQYF; CDR3 DNA: TGTGCCAGCAGTCAGACAGGTGTCGCCTACGAGCAGTACTTC; D gene: .; clone size: .; J gene: TRBJ2-7; V gene: TRBV2
CDR3 protein: CASSLGGGEQFF; CDR3 DNA: TGTGCCAGCAGCTTGGGAGGGGGTGAGCAGTTCTTC; D gene: .; clone size: .; J gene: TRBJ2-1; V gene: TRBV7-3
CDR3 protein: CASSIREGGGNQPQHF; CDR3 DNA: TGTGCCAGTAGTATCCGGGAGGGTGGGGGCAATCAGCCCCAGCATTTT; D gene: .; clone size: .; J gene: TRBJ1-5; V gene: TRBV19
CDR3 protein: CASSLDRQGNRNTEAFF; CDR3 DNA: TGTGCCAGCAGCTTAGATCGACAGGGGAATAGGAACACTGAAGCTTTCTTT; D gene: TRBD1; clone size: .; J gene: TRBJ1-1; V gene: TRBV7-9
CDR3 protein: CASSGGSGELFF; CDR3 DNA: TGTGCCAGCAGTGGGGGGTCCGGGGAGCTGTTTTTT; D gene: .; clone size: .; J gene: TRBJ2-2; V gene: TRBV3-1/TRBV3-2
CDR3 protein: CASSPLSRVPNTEAFF; CDR3 DNA: TGCGCCAGCAGCCCTTTATCCAGGGTACCGAACACTGAAGCTTTCTTT; D gene: .; clone size: once; J gene: TRBJ1-1; V gene: TRBV4-1
CDR3 protein: CASSPWTGGKANVLTF; CDR3 DNA: TGTGCCAGCAGCCCCTGGACAGGTGGTAAGGCCAACGTCCTGACTTTC; D gene: TRBD1; clone size: few; J gene: TRBJ2-6; V gene: TRBV7-8
CDR3 protein: CSASVGSTDTQYF; CDR3 DNA: TGCAGTGCTAGTGTTGGCAGCACAGATACGCAGTATTTT; D gene: .; clone size: few; J gene: TRBJ2-3; V gene: TRBV20-1
CDR3 protein: CATSLGQNTEAFF; CDR3 DNA: TGTGCCACCAGCTTGGGACAGAACACTGAAGCTTTCTTT; D gene: .; clone size: .; J gene: TRBJ1-1; V gene: TRBV15
CDR3 protein: CASSLMGGMNTEAFF; CDR3 DNA: TGTGCCAGCAGCTTAATGGGGGGGATGAACACTGAAGCTTTCTTT; D gene: .; clone size: .; J gene: TRBJ1-1; V gene: TRBV7-3
CDR3 protein: CASSQGAGSWETQYF; CDR3 DNA: TGCGCCAGCAGCCAAGGGGCGGGGAGTTGGGAGACCCAGTACTTC; D gene: .; clone size: .; J gene: TRBJ2-5; V gene: TRBV4-1
CDR3 protein: CASSPVGGGYNEQFF; CDR3 DNA: TGTGCCAGCAGCCCTGTCGGGGGGGGATACAATGAGCAGTTCTTC; D gene: TRBD2; clone size: .; J gene: TRBJ2-1; V gene: TRBV7-2
CDR3 protein: CASSPRTSGDTDTQYF; CDR3 DNA: TGTGCCAGCAGCCCACGGACTAGCGGGGACACAGATACGCAGTATTTT; D gene: TRBD2; clone size: .; J gene: TRBJ2-3; V gene: TRBV11-3
CDR3 protein: CSALLADTQYF; CDR3 DNA: TGCAGTGCTCTGCTAGCAGATACGCAGTATTTT; D gene: .; clone size: .; J gene: TRBJ2-3; V gene: TRBV20-1
CDR3 protein: CASSGGIAGTDTQYF; CDR3 DNA: TGTGCCAGTAGTGGAGGGATAGCGGGGACAGATACGCAGTATTTT; D gene: TRBD2; clone size: .; J gene: TRBJ2-3; V gene: TRBV19
CDR3 protein: CASSRRPGGYTF; CDR3 DNA: TGTGCCAGCAGCCGGCGACCGGGGGGCTACACCTTC; D gene: .; clone size: .; J gene: TRBJ1-2; V gene: TRBV28
CDR3 protein: CASSPLDDRGTGYTF; CDR3 DNA: TGTGCCAGCAGTCCCCTCGACGACCGGGGGACTGGCTACACCTTC; D gene: .; clone size: .; J gene: TRBJ1-2; V gene: TRBV6-5
CDR3 protein: CASSLGMMGGRYSQETQYF; CDR3 DNA: TGTGCCAGCAGCTTAGGGATGATGGGCGGGAGGTACTCTCAAGAGACCCAGTACTTC; D gene: TRBD2; clone size: .; J gene: TRBJ2-5; V gene: TRBV11-2
CDR3 protein: CASSPQGYGYTF; CDR3 DNA: TGTGCCAGCAGCCCACAGGGTTATGGCTACACCTTC; D gene: .; clone size: .; J gene: TRBJ1-2; V gene: TRBV7-2
CDR3 protein: CASKTGGLYNEQFF; CDR3 DNA: TGTGCCAGCAAGACAGGGGGTTTATACAATGAGCAGTTCTTC; D gene: TRBD1; clone size: .; J gene: TRBJ2-1; V gene: TRBV28
CDR3 protein: CSASQVTTTDTQYF; CDR3 DNA: TGCAGTGCTAGTCAGGTGACGACCACAGATACGCAGTATTTT; D gene: .; clone size: .; J gene: TRBJ2-3; V gene: TRBV20-1
CDR3 protein: CASSNSLETQYF; CDR3 DNA: TGTGCCAGCAGTAACAGCTTAGAGACCCAGTACTTC; D gene: .; clone size: .; J gene: TRBJ2-5; V gene: TRBV9
CDR3 protein: CASSDPGSGANVLTF; CDR3 DNA: TGTGCCAGCAGTGACCCAGGGTCAGGGGCCAACGTCCTGACTTTC; D gene: .; clone size: few; J gene: TRBJ2-6; V gene: TRBV2
CDR3 protein: CASSPPRPLNSPLHF; CDR3 DNA: TGTGCCAGCAGCCCTCCCCGTCCCCTAAATTCACCCCTCCACTTT; D gene: .; clone size: .; J gene: TRBJ1-6; V gene: TRBV5-6
CDR3 protein: CASSLLGAGESYNEQFF; CDR3 DNA: TGTGCCAGCAGTTTACTGGGAGCGGGAGAAAGTTACAATGAGCAGTTCTTC; D gene: TRBD2; clone size: .; J gene: TRBJ2-1; V gene: TRBV27
CDR3 protein: CASSSQSPNYGYTF; CDR3 DNA: TGTGCCAGCAGCAGTCAGTCACCTAACTATGGCTACACCTTC; D gene: .; clone size: few; J gene: TRBJ1-2; V gene: TRBV7-9
CDR3 protein: CASSLARGGYTF; CDR3 DNA: TGTGCCAGCAGCTTAGCCCGAGGGGGCTACACCTTC; D gene: .; clone size: .; J gene: TRBJ1-2; V gene: TRBV11-2
CDR3 protein: CASSGLYLAGELFF; CDR3 DNA: TGTGCCAGCAGTGGCCTATATTTGGCCGGGGAGCTGTTTTTT; D gene: .; clone size: .; J gene: TRBJ2-2; V gene: TRBV2
CDR3 protein: CASSQTKGRGSGELFF; CDR3 DNA: TGTGCCAGCAGCCAGACCAAAGGCAGAGGTTCCGGGGAGCTGTTTTTT; D gene: .; clone size: once; J gene: TRBJ2-2; V gene: TRBV3-1/TRBV3-2
CDR3 protein: CASREGIAEAFF; CDR3 DNA: TGTGCCAGCAGGGAGGGTATCGCTGAAGCTTTCTTT; D gene: .; clone size: .; J gene: TRBJ1-1; V gene: TRBV2
CDR3 protein: CSAAGNSYNEQFF; CDR3 DNA: TGCAGCGCTGCGGGAAATTCCTACAATGAGCAGTTCTTC; D gene: .; clone size: .; J gene: TRBJ2-1; V gene: TRBV29-1
CDR3 protein: CASSMDRVETEAFF; CDR3 DNA: TGTGCCAGCAGCATGGACAGGGTGGAGACTGAAGCTTTCTTT; D gene: TRBD1; clone size: .; J gene: TRBJ1-1; V gene: TRBV2
CDR3 protein: CASTYFANTGELFF; CDR3 DNA: TGTGCCAGCACCTATTTCGCGAACACCGGGGAGCTGTTTTTT; D gene: .; clone size: many; J gene: TRBJ2-2; V gene: TRBV2
CDR3 protein: CASSTPTGEETQYF; CDR3 DNA: TGTGCCAGCAGCACCCCAACAGGCGAAGAGACCCAGTACTTC; D gene: .; clone size: .; J gene: TRBJ2-5; V gene: TRBV21-1
CDR3 protein: CASSLAVTYSLSGNTIYF; CDR3 DNA: TGTGCCAGCAGCTTAGCGGTTACGTACAGCCTCTCTGGAAACACCATATATTTT; D gene: .; clone size: .; J gene: TRBJ1-3; V gene: TRBV7-9